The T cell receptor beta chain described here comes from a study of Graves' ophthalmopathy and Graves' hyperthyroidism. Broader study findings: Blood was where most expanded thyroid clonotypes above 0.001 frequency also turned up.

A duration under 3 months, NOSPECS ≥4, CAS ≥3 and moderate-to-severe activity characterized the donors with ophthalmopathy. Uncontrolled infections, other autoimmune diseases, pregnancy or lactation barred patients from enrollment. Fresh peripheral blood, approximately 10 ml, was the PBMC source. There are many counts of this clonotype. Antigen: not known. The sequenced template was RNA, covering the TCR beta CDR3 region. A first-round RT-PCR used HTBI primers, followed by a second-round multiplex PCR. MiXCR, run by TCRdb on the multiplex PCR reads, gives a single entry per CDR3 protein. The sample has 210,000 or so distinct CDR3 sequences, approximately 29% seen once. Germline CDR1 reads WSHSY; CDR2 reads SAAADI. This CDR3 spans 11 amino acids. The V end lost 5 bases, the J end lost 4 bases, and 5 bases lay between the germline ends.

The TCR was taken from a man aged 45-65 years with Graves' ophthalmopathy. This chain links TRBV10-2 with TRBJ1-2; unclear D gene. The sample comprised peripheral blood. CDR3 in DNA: TGCGCCAGCAGTCCTCGCTATGGCTACACCTTC. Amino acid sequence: CASSPRYGYTF.